This note documents a single TCR beta chain sequence. This specimen comes from a study of T cell repertoires in ileal Crohn's disease. Study in general: 35% were active smokers at surgery; median disease duration was around 8 years. All patients had surgery for stricturing (around 60%) or penetrating (39%) disease.

Around 0.55 micrograms of biopsy DNA per sample underwent TCRB immunosequencing. Profiling relied on immunoSEQ multiplex PCR, and the TCRdb table lists in-frame clones only, not all of them. The data hold 15,000 to 20,000 clones, with approximately 94% observed a single time. The sample was ileal tissue. The sequence was collected from an adult with Crohn's disease.

The CDR3 coding sequence is TGTGCCAGCAGCCCACAGGCCCGCTCCTACAATGAGCAGTTCTTC. Protein: CASSPQARSYNEQFF. The V and J genes are TRBV7-2 and TRBJ2-1, with D possibly TRBD1 on 5 matching bases. This CDR3 has 15 amino acids. Trimming took 5 bases from V and 0 from J, leaving 11 bases between them. Germline V gene sequence: CDR1 SGHTA, CDR2 FQGNSA.